One and the same sample provided the 31 T cell receptor beta chains below, sequenced in a study of shared clonotypes between healthy human individuals. Some clones are missing from TCRdb's copy, which holds only in-frame ones; the method was immunoSEQ multiplex PCR. Of about 2.4 million clones in the sample, under 95% are singletons; the top ten hold 0.36%. The sequenced sample consisted of naive CD4+ T cells from PBMCs. Subset specified: CD45RA+ positively selected. Receptor source: a man younger than 35 in good health. Some clones in this sample may be carry-over from other donors' samples.

This chain connects TRBV5-4 to TRBJ2-7, with D perhaps TRBD1 (6 bases). Germline CDR1 is SGHNT and CDR2 is YYREEE (reference sequence). The CDR3 spans 14 residues. V lost 0 bases to trimming and J lost 5 bases, with 12 bases between them. CDR3 sequence (DNA): TGTGCCAGCAGCTTGGTAGGGGGAAGAAACGAGCAGTACTTC. It translates to CASSLVGGRNEQYF.

The rearrangement uses TRBV7-9 and TRBJ2-1; TRBD1 is a possible D gene (5 bases). This CDR3 is built from 16 residues. V was clipped by 5 bases and J by 7 bases, with 21 bases between them. CDR1 and CDR2 (germline): SEHNR, FQNEAQ (reference sequence). The CDR3 region is CASSPRATGAGNEQFF. The DNA for the CDR3 is TGTGCCAGCAGCCCCCGCGCTACTGGGGCCGGGAATGAGCAGTTCTTC.

This clone was picked up a small number of times. This CDR3 is also generated by other DNA sequences in the sample. The genes are TRBV28 and TRBJ1-2; D gene uncertain. The CDR3 contains 12 residues. Germline V gene data show CDR1 as MDHEN and CDR2 as SYDVKM. Trimming shortened V by 2 bases and J by 2 bases, and 3 bases separated the two germline ends. DNA of the CDR3: TGTGCCAGCAGTTTACGGAACTATGGCTACACCTTC. This codes for CASSLRNYGYTF.

The V gene is TRBV27, the J gene TRBJ2-3; 14 bases are a match to TRBD2. Germline loops: CDR1 MNHEY, CDR2 SMNVEV (reference sequence). After removal of 3 bases from V and 1 base from J, the junction contained 9 bases not matched to a gene. This CDR3 is 19 amino acids long. In nucleotides, the CDR3 is TGTGCCAGCAGTTTTTCCGGACTAGCGGGAGGACGCCGCACAGATACGCAGTATTTT. Protein product: CASSFSGLAGGRRTDTQYF.

The J gene is TRBJ2-7, the V gene TRBV28; 8 nucleotides align to TRBD1. The junction had 12 bases not matched to a gene; V was cut back by 5 bases and J by 9 bases. The CDR3 has 14 amino acids. The germline V gene encodes CDR1 MDHEN and CDR2 SYDVKM. Here the CDR3 reads CASSRPGQAFVQYF. In DNA, the CDR3 is TGTGCCAGCAGTCGGCCGGGACAGGCCTTCGTGCAGTACTTC.

This rearrangement joins TRBV9 to TRBJ2-1; D possibly corresponds to TRBD2 (5 bases). The CDR3 sequence is 15 residues long. V was pared by 4 bases and J by 5 bases, with 16 bases between. Germline-derived CDR1 and CDR2 are SGDLS and YYNGEE. The chain's CDR3 is CASSSSGRLDNEQFF. The DNA for the CDR3 is TGTGCCAGCAGCTCCAGCGGACGCCTGGACAATGAGCAGTTCTTC.

This chain links TRBV7-2 with TRBJ2-1; 13 nucleotides agree with TRBD2. Germline values: CDR1 SGHTA, CDR2 FQGNSA. This CDR3 has 14 residues. The J segment lost 15 bases and the V segment lost 1 base, leaving 6 bases of the junction unmatched. CDR3 coding DNA: TGTGCCAGCAGCTTAGAGGGACTAGCGGGAACTTCGTTCTTC. Its translation: CASSLEGLAGTSFF.

The gene calls are TRBV19 and TRBJ1-5; no reliable D call. This CDR3 is built from 17 residues. Trimming removed 5 bases at V and 0 bases at J, with 17 bases between. Per the germline V gene, CDR1 is LNHDA and CDR2 is SQIVND (reference sequence). The CDR3 spells CASSFLSAVSSNQPQHF. The CDR3 DNA reads as TGTGCCAGTAGTTTCCTCTCTGCGGTCAGTAGCAATCAGCCCCAGCATTTT.

The CDR3 spells CASRTSGTGANVLTF. CDR3 in DNA: TGTGCCAGCAGGACTAGCGGGACTGGGGCCAACGTCCTGACTTTC. The chain uses TRBV28 and TRBJ2-6, with 11 bases matching TRBD2. J was trimmed by 2 bases and V by 6 bases; bases with no gene match: 0. This CDR3 comprises 15 residues. CDR1 MDHEN and CDR2 SYDVKM come from the germline V gene.

The chain employs TRBV28 and TRBJ2-3, with D hard to call. This CDR3 has 14 amino acids. The germline CDR1 and CDR2 sequences are MDHEN and SYDVKM. V lost 2 bases and J 4 bases, leaving 10 bases between the germline ends. The CDR3 coding sequence is TGTGCCAGCAGTTTAGGCCCGATAGCAGATACGCAGTATTTT. Its translation: CASSLGPIADTQYF.

The chain carries TRBV9 and TRBJ2-1; the match to TRBD2 covers 14 bases. The CDR3 length is 16 residues. Trimming cost V 4 bases and J 9 bases; bases outside gene matches: 9. CDR1 SGDLS and CDR2 YYNGEE come from the germline V gene. The CDR3 DNA reads as TGTGCCAGCAGCCAGGGACTAGCGGGAGTCCAGGGTGAGCAGTTCTTC. Its translation: CASSQGLAGVQGEQFF.

The chain combines TRBV7-2 with TRBJ2-2; 13 bases map to TRBD2. The junction had 10 bases not matched to a gene; V was cut back by 5 bases and J by 7 bases. The length of the CDR3 is 17 residues. The germline V gene has CDR1 SGHTA and CDR2 FQGNSA. The CDR3 loop is CASSAQLAGGPVGELFF. DNA of the CDR3: TGTGCCAGCAGCGCACAACTAGCGGGAGGGCCCGTCGGGGAGCTGTTTTTT.

The rearrangement links TRBV28 to TRBJ2-7, with a tentative D call TRBD1 (6 bases). V was pared by 4 bases and J by 2 bases, with 15 bases between. The CDR3 runs to 15 residues. Looked up from germline, CDR1 is MDHEN and CDR2 is SYDVKM. The CDR3 spells CASSSSGQFTYEQYF. The CDR3 coding sequence is TGTGCCAGCAGTTCCTCAGGACAGTTTACCTACGAGCAGTACTTC.

CDR3 loop: CASLTEAGGTNEQFF. The CDR3 region has the DNA TGTGCCAGCCTGACTGAAGCGGGAGGCACCAATGAGCAGTTCTTC. The chain has TRBV27 and TRBJ2-1; TRBD2 matches 9 bases. This CDR3 has 15 residues. CDR1 and CDR2 from the germline V gene are MNHEY and SMNVEV (reference sequence). Trimming at V came to 8 bases and at J to 6 bases, leaving 11 bases not matched to a gene.

Details on this clone: A junction end diverges from the germline sequence, so it may reflect a read error. V gene TRBV7-2 combines with J gene TRBJ1-1, with a weak D call TRBD1 (5 bases). Germline V gives CDR1 SGHTA, CDR2 FQGNSA. The CDR3 contains 16 residues. The CDR3 loop is CASSFRPGLSNAEAFF. The DNA for the CDR3 is TGTGCCAGCAGTTTCAGGCCAGGGCTCTCGAACGCTGAAGCTTTCTTT. Together with reference TRBV7-2 and TRBJ1-1, the CDR3 gives the full variable domain: GAGVSQSPSNKVTEKGKDVELRCDPISGHTALYWYRQSLGQGLEFLIYFQGNSAPDKSGLPSDRFSAERTGGSVSTLTIQRTQQEDSAVYLCASSFRPGLSNAEAFFGQGTRLTVV.

This chain joins TRBV9 and TRBJ2-3; 13 bases map to TRBD2. The CDR3 loop spans 17 amino acids. From germline, CDR1 is SGDLS and CDR2 YYNGEE. V was pared by 3 bases and J by 8 bases, with 12 bases of the junction left unmatched. CDR3 region: CASSATGTSGTRGTQYF. CDR3 nucleotides: TGTGCCAGCAGCGCCACAGGGACTAGCGGGACCCGGGGTACGCAGTATTTT.

This clone has only one observation. The chain employs TRBV18 and TRBJ2-5, with D uncertain. Per the germline V gene, CDR1 is KGHSH and CDR2 is LQKENI. With 3 bases removed from V and 4 bases from J, the gap between germline ends came to 9 bases. The CDR3 has 13 amino acids. CDR3: CASSPVPRETQYF. CDR3 coding DNA: TGTGCCAGCTCACCGGTCCCAAGAGAGACCCAGTACTTC.

The chain carries TRBV7-2 and TRBJ1-3; D not resolved. Germline loops: CDR1 SGHTA, CDR2 FQGNSA. The germline V and J ends were trimmed by 8 bases and 4 bases, with 12 bases remaining between them. CDR3 length: 13 amino acids. The CDR3 sequence: CASRYSLGNTIYF. In DNA form, the CDR3 reads TGTGCCAGCCGATATTCCCTCGGAAACACCATATATTTT.

The chain uses TRBV19 and TRBJ2-1, with 11 nucleotides matching TRBD1. The CDR3 has 15 residues. Germline CDR1 reads LNHDA; CDR2 reads SQIVND (reference sequence). V shed 5 bases, J shed 4 bases, and the junction held 4 bases outside the gene matches. The CDR3 region has the DNA TGTGCCAGTAGTGGGACAGGGGGTATGTACAATGAGCAGTTCTTC. Protein: CASSGTGGMYNEQFF.

In the case of this clone: The identical CDR3 is also encoded by other nucleotide sequences in the sample. This chain connects TRBV9 to TRBJ2-1; D may be TRBD2 (6 bases). Germline-derived CDR1 and CDR2 are SGDLS and YYNGEE. CDR3 size: 15 residues. The V gene lost 0 bases and the J gene lost 2 bases, with 9 bases spanning the gap. Here the CDR3 DNA reads TGTGCCAGCAGCGTAGTGAGCGGGCCCTACAATGAGCAGTTCTTC. It specifies CASSVVSGPYNEQFF.

V gene TRBV7-2 combines with J gene TRBJ1-2; D gene unclear. CDR1 SGHTA and CDR2 FQGNSA come from the germline V gene. This CDR3 is 15 amino acids long. The V end was cut by 2 bases, the J end by 4 bases, with 14 bases between. CDR3 in amino acids: CASSLLHLGGYGYTF. CDR3 DNA: TGTGCCAGCAGCTTACTACACCTGGGCGGCTATGGCTACACCTTC. The whole variable domain, remainder taken from reference TRBV7-2 and TRBJ1-2, is GAGVSQSPSNKVTEKGKDVELRCDPISGHTALYWYRQSLGQGLEFLIYFQGNSAPDKSGLPSDRFSAERTGGSVSTLTIQRTQQEDSAVYLCASSLLHLGGYGYTFGSGTRLTVV.

The chain uses TRBV5-1 and TRBJ2-7, with a weak D call TRBD2 (6 bases). V shed 4 bases and J shed 7 bases, with 21 bases lying between them. The CDR3 sequence is 15 residues long. CDR1 and CDR2 (germline): SGHRS, YFSETQ. CDR3 sequence: CASSPQAGLKGEQYF. The CDR3 DNA reads as TGCGCCAGCAGCCCCCAAGCGGGCCTCAAAGGGGAGCAGTACTTC.

The chain combines TRBV7-2 with TRBJ2-1, with D perhaps matching TRBD1 (6 bases). V dropped 6 bases and J dropped 1 base, with 16 bases sitting between them. Per germline, CDR1 SGHTA and CDR2 FQGNSA. This CDR3 region has 16 residues. The CDR3 nucleotides read TGTGCCAGCAGTGGGACACCTGCCTTGTCCTACAATGAGCAGTTCTTC. This sequence encodes CASSGTPALSYNEQFF.

The genes are TRBV5-1 and TRBJ2-3; 7 bases agree with TRBD1. This CDR3 region has 14 residues. The trim removed 5 bases at V and 2 bases at J, leaving 5 bases unmatched. The germline V gene has CDR1 SGHRS and CDR2 YFSETQ. The CDR3 sequence: CASSIGTDTDTQYF. As DNA, the CDR3 is TGCGCCAGCAGTATCGGGACAGACACAGATACGCAGTATTTT. Filled out from reference TRBV5-1 and TRBJ2-3, the complete variable domain reads KAGVTQTPRYLIKTRGQQVTLSCSPISGHRSVSWYQQTPGQGLQFLFEYFSETQRNKGNFPGRFSGRQFSNSRSEMNVSTLELGDSALYLCASSIGTDTDTQYFGPGTRLTVL.

The V and J genes are TRBV5-1 and TRBJ2-7; D gene unclear. The CDR3 consists of 14 residues. Between the trimmed V and J ends, which lost 0 bases and 5 bases, there was a span of 12 bases. Germline V gene sequence: CDR1 SGHRS, CDR2 YFSETQ. CDR3 nucleotide sequence: TGCGCCAGCAGCTTGGAGGCAGGCTTAAACGAGCAGTACTTC. As protein: CASSLEAGLNEQYF.

The V call is TRBV9, the J call TRBJ1-2; D is uncertain. Germline CDR1 SGDLS, CDR2 YYNGEE. V was pared by 3 bases and J by 2 bases, with 11 bases between. This CDR3 is 14 amino acids long. CDR3 bases: TGTGCCAGCAGCGCTGACATCCGAAACTATGGCTACACCTTC. Translating gives CASSADIRNYGYTF.

V and J are TRBV18 and TRBJ2-7, with 9 bases that match TRBD1. The CDR3 has 14 amino acids. V lost 4 bases, J lost 3 bases, and 4 bases stayed unmatched. The germline gives CDR1 KGHSH, CDR2 LQKENI. The CDR3 DNA reads as TGTGCCAGCTCACACACGACAGGGGGCTACGAGCAGTACTTC. Its protein product is CASSHTTGGYEQYF.

The CDR3 protein is CATRRETYEQYF. CDR3 DNA: TGTGCCACTAGGAGGGAGACCTACGAGCAGTACTTC. The gene calls are TRBV2 and TRBJ2-7; a weak D match, TRBD2 (6 bases). V was clipped by 10 bases and J by 2 bases, with 12 bases between them. CDR3 size: 12 residues. CDR1 SNHLY and CDR2 FYNNEI come from the germline V gene.

This chain links TRBV4-2 with TRBJ2-3; 9 nucleotides agree with TRBD1. Germline CDR1 is LGHNA and CDR2 is YNFKEQ. V lost 4 bases, J lost 2 bases, and 7 bases stayed unmatched. This CDR3 is 16 amino acids long. The CDR3 loop is CASSRGGDRATDTQYF. The DNA for the CDR3 is TGTGCCAGCAGCCGTGGCGGGGACAGGGCCACAGATACGCAGTATTTT.

The sample holds a few counts of this clone. The genes are TRBV6-4 and TRBJ1-2; D unresolved. The CDR3 length is 13 residues. Germline V gene data show CDR1 as MRHNA and CDR2 as SNTAGT. Trimming shortened V by 2 bases and J by 4 bases, and 8 bases separated the two germline ends. DNA of the CDR3: TGTGCCAGCAGTGACGAACGCTCCTATGGCTACACCTTC. Residues: CASSDERSYGYTF.

The CDR3 protein is CASSTRQGAGYNEQFF. CDR3 in DNA: TGTGCCAGTAGTACCAGACAGGGGGCGGGCTACAATGAGCAGTTCTTC. The J gene is TRBJ2-1, the V gene TRBV19; 10 bases line up with TRBD1. Germline-derived CDR1 and CDR2 are LNHDA and SQIVND (reference sequence). The CDR3 is 16 residues long. With 4 bases clipped from V and 3 bases from J, the junction kept 6 bases outside the gene matches.